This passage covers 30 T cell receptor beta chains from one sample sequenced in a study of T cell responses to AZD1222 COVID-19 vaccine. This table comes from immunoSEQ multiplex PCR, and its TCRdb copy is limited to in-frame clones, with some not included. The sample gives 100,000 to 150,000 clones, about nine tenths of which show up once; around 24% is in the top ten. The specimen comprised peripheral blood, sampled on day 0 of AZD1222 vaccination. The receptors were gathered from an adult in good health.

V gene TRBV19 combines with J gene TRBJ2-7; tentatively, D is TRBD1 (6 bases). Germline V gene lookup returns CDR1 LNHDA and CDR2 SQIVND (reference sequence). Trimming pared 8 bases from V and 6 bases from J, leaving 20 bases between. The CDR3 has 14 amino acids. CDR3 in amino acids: CASSQGGGGSEQYF. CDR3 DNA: TGTGCCAGTTCACAGGGTGGCGGTGGGTCCGAGCAGTACTTC.

The CDR3 DNA reads as TGCGCCAGCAGTCAGCTACCTAGGGAGACCCAGTACTTC. Protein sequence: CASSQLPRETQYF. The chain has TRBV10-1 and TRBJ2-5, with D unclear. Trimming cost V 5 bases and J 5 bases, with 12 bases left between them. Per the germline V gene, CDR1 is WNHNN and CDR2 is SYGVQD (reference sequence). This CDR3 contains 13 residues.

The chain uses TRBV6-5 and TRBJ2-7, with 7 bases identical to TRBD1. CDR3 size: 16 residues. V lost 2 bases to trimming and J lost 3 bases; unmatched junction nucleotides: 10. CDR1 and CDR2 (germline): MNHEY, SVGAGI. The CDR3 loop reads CASSYARQGRYYEQYF. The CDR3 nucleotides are TGTGCCAGCAGTTACGCCCGACAGGGACGCTACTACGAGCAGTACTTC.

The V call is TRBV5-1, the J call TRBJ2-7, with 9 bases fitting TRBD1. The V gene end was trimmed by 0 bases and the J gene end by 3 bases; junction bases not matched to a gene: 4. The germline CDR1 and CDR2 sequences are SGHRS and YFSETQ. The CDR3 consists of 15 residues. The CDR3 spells CASSLGTGVFYEQYF. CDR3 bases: TGCGCCAGCAGCTTGGGGACAGGGGTGTTCTACGAGCAGTACTTC.

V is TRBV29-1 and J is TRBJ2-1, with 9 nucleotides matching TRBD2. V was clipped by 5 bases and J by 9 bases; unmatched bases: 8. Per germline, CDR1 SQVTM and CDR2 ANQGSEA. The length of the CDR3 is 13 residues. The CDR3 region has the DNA TGCAGCGTTCGGCGGGGGGGCCCGCGTGAGCAGTTCTTC. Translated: CSVRRGGPREQFF.

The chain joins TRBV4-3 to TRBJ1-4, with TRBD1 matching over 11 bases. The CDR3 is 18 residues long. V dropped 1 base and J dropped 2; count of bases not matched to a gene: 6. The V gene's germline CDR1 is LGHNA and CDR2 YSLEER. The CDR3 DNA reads TGCGCCAGCAGCCAAGTTAAGGGACAGGGGGACACTAATGAAAAACTGTTTTTT. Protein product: CASSQVKGQGDTNEKLFF.

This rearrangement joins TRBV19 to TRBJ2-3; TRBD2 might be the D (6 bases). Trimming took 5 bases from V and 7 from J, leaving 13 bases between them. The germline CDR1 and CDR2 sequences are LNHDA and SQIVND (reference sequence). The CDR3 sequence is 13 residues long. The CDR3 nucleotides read TGTGCCAGTAGTTGGAGGGAGTCGAATACGCAGTATTTT. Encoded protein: CASSWRESNTQYF.

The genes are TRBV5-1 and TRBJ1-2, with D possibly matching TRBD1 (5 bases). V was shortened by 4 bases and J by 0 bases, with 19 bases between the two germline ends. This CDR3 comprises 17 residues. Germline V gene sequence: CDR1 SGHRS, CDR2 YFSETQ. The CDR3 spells CASSLGWGDQANYGYTF. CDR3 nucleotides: TGCGCCAGCAGCCTGGGGTGGGGGGATCAAGCTAACTATGGCTACACCTTC.

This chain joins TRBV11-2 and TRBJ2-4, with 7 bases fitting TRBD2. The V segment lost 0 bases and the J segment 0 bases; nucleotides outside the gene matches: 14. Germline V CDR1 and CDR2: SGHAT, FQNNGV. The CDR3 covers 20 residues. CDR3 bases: TGTGCCAGCAGCTTAGATCCGGGACTATACCCCCCACTAGCCAAAAACATTCAGTACTTC. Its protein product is CASSLDPGLYPPLAKNIQYF.

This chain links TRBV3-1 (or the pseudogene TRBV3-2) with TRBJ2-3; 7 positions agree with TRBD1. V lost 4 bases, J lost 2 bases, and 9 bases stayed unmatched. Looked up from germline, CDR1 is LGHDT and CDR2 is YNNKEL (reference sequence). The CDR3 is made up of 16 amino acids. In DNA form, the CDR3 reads TGTGCCAGCAGCCCCCATGAGGGGGCCCTCACAGATACGCAGTATTTT. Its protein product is CASSPHEGALTDTQYF.

The CDR3 spells CASSEEFRVNQPQHF. The CDR3 nucleotides read TGTGCCAGCAGTGAAGAGTTTCGGGTCAATCAGCCCCAGCATTTT. The chain employs TRBV2 and TRBJ1-5; D is ambiguous. Germline V gives CDR1 SNHLY, CDR2 FYNNEI. V was clipped by 1 base and J by 3 bases, with 10 bases between them. The CDR3 length is 15 residues.

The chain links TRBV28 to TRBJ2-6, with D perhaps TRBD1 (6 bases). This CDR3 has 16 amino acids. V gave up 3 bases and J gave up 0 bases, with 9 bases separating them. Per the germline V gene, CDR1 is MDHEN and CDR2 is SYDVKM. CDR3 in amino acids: CASSFGQPSGANVLTF. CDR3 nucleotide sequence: TGTGCCAGCAGTTTTGGACAGCCCTCTGGGGCCAACGTCCTGACTTTC.

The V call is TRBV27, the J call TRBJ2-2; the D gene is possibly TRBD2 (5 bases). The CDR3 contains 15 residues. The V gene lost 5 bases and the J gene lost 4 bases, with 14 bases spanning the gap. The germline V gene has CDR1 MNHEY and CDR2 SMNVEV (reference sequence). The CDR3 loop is CASSPGGGSTGELFF. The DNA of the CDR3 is TGTGCCAGCAGTCCCGGCGGCGGGTCCACCGGGGAGCTGTTTTTT.

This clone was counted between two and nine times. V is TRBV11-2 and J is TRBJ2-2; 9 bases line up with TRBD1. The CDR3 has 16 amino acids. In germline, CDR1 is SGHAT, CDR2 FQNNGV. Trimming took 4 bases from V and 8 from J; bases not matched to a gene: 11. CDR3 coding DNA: TGTGCCAGCAGCTCCGCCGGGACAGGGCGGAGGGGGGAGCTGTTTTTT. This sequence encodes CASSSAGTGRRGELFF.

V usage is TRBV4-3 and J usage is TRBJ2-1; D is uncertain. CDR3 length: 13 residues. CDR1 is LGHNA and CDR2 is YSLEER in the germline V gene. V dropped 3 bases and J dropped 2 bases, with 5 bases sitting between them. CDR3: CASSQAAYNEQFF. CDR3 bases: TGCGCCAGCAGCCAGGCAGCCTACAATGAGCAGTTCTTC.

This chain's CDR3 is CASSFGFSTDTQYF. CDR3 DNA sequence: TGTGCCAGCAGCTTCGGTTTTAGCACAGATACGCAGTATTTT. This sequence joins TRBV7-2 and TRBJ2-3; D is uncertain. The CDR3 sequence is 14 residues long. Germline-derived CDR1 and CDR2 are SGHTA and FQGNSA. Trimming took 3 bases from V and 0 from J, leaving 7 bases between them.

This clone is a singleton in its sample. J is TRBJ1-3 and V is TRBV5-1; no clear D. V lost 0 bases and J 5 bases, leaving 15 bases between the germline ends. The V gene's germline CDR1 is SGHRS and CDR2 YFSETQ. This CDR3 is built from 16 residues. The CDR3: CASSLDYTETRNTIYF. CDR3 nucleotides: TGCGCCAGCAGCTTGGATTATACAGAGACCAGAAACACCATATATTTT. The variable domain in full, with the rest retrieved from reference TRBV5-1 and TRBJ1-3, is KAGVTQTPRYLIKTRGQQVTLSCSPISGHRSVSWYQQTPGQGLQFLFEYFSETQRNKGNFPGRFSGRQFSNSRSEMNVSTLELGDSALYLCASSLDYTETRNTIYFGEGSWLTVV.

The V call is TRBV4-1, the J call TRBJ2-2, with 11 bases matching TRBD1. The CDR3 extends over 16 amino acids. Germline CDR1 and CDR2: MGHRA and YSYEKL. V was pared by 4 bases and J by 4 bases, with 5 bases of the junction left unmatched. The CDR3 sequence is CASSLSGTGGTGELFF. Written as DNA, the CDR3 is TGCGCCAGCAGCCTCAGCGGGACAGGGGGCACCGGGGAGCTGTTTTTT.

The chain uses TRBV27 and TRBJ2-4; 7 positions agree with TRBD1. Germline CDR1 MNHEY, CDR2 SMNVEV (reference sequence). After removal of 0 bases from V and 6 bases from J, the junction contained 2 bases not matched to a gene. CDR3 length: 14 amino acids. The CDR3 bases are TGTGCCAGCAGTTTATCAGGGGGCAGAAACATTCAGTACTTC. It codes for CASSLSGGRNIQYF.

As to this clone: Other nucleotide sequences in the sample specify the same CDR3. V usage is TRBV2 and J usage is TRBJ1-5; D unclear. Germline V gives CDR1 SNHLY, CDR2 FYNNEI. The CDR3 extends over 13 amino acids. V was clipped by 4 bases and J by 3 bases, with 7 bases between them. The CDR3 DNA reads TGTGCCAGCAGTGGGCAGTCCAATCAGCCCCAGCATTTT. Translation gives CASSGQSNQPQHF.

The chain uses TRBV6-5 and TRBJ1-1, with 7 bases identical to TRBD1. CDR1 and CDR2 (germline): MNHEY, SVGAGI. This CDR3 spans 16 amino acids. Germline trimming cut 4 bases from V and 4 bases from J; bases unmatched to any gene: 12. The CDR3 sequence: CASSSRQGSVRTEAFF. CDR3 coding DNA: TGTGCCAGCAGTTCTCGACAGGGTAGCGTCCGCACTGAAGCTTTCTTT.

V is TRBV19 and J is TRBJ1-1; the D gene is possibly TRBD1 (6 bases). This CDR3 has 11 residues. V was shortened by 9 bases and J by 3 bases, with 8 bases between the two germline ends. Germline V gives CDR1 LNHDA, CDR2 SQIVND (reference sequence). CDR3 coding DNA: TGTGCCAGCCAGGGGTACACTGAAGCTTTCTTT. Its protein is CASQGYTEAFF.

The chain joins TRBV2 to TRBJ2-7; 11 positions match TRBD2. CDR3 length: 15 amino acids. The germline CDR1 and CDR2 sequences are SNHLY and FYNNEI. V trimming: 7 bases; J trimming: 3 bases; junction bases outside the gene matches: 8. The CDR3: CASTRPGTSGYEQYF. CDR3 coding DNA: TGTGCCAGCACCAGACCCGGGACTAGCGGCTACGAGCAGTACTTC. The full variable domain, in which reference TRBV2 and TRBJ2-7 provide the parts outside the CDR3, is EPEVTQTPSHQVTQMGQEVILRCVPISNHLYFYWYRQILGQKVEFLVSFYNNEISEKSEIFDDQFSVERPDGSNFTLKIRSTKLEDSAMYFCASTRPGTSGYEQYFGPGTRLTVT.

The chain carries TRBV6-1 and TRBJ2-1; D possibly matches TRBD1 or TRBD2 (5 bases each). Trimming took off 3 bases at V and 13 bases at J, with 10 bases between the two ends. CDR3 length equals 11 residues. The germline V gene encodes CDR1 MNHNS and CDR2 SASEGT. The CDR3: CASSEGPFQFF. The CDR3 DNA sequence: TGTGCCAGCAGTGAGGGACCCTTCCAGTTCTTC.

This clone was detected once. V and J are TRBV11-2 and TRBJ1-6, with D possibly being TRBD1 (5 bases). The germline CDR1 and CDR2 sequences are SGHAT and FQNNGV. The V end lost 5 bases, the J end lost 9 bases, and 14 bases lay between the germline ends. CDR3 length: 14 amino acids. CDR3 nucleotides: TGTGCCAGCAGCCCCCGGGGCAGTTCTTCACCCCTCCACTTT. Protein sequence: CASSPRGSSSPLHF.

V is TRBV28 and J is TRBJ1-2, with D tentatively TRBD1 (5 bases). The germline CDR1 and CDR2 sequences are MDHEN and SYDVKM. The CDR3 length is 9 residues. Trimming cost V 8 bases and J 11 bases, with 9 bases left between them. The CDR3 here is CASGWGYTF. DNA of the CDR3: TGTGCCAGCGGATGGGGGTACACCTTC.

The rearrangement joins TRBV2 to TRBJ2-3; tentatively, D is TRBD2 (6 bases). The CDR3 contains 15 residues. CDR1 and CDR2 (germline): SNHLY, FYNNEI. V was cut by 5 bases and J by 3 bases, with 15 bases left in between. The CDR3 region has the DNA TGTGCCAGCAGTTCGGCCCGGGAGAAAACAGATACGCAGTATTTT. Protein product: CASSSAREKTDTQYF.

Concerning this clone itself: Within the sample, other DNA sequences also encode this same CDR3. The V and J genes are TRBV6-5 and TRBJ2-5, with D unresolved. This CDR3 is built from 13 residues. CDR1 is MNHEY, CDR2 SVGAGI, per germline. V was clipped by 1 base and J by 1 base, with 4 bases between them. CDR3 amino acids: CASSYYLQETQYF. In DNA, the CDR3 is TGTGCCAGCAGTTACTACCTCCAAGAGACCCAGTACTTC.

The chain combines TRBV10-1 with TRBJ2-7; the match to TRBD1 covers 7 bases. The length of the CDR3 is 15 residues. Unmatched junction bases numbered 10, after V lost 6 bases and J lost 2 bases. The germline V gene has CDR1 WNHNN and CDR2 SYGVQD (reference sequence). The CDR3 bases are TGCGCCAGCAGCGTAAGCCGGGACAGAGCCTACGAGCAGTACTTC. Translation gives CASSVSRDRAYEQYF.

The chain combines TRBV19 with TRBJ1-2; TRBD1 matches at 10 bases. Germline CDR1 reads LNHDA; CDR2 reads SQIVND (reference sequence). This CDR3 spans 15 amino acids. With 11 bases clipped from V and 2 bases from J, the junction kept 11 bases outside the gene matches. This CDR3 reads CAARPGTGANYGYTF. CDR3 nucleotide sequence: TGTGCCGCCCGACCGGGGACAGGGGCAAACTATGGCTACACCTTC.